Listed below are T cell receptor beta chains from one sample, sequenced in a study of cytomegalovirus exposure and HLA in healthy donors. The assay was immunoSEQ multiplex PCR, and TCRdb's table has in-frame clones only and misses some. The sample totals over 100,000 clones. Input material: PBMCs. Every receptor here comes from a man between 18 and 35 years old in good health and CMV-seronegative. The CDR3 runs from the conserved cysteine through the conserved F or W. Fields, in order: D gene, J gene, V gene, CDR3 DNA, CDR3 protein. The D gene is left open where the match is weak.

d_gene: -
j_gene: TRBJ1-1
v_gene: TRBV7-9
CDR3nt: TGTGCCAGCAGCCGGGAGGCGGGGGTGGCCACTGAAGCTTTCTTT
CDR3aa: CASSREAGVATEAFF

d_gene: -
j_gene: TRBJ1-1
v_gene: TRBV6-5
CDR3nt: TGTGCCAGCAGTTACTCGAAGTCAACCCGAGGAACTGAAGCTTTCTTT
CDR3aa: CASSYSKSTRGTEAFF

d_gene: TRBD1
j_gene: TRBJ2-7
v_gene: TRBV19
CDR3nt: TGTGCCAGTAGTGTCCTACCGGGACAGGGTTACGAGCAGTACTTC
CDR3aa: CASSVLPGQGYEQYF

d_gene: -
j_gene: TRBJ2-1
v_gene: TRBV7-9
CDR3nt: TGTGCCAGCAGCCTAAACCAACCGGTCTACAATGAGCAGTTCTTC
CDR3aa: CASSLNQPVYNEQFF

d_gene: TRBD2
j_gene: TRBJ2-5
v_gene: TRBV7-9
CDR3nt: TGTGCCAGCAGCTTCCTTAGCGGGAGTTCAAAGACCCAGTACTTC
CDR3aa: CASSFLSGSSKTQYF

d_gene: -
j_gene: TRBJ1-4
v_gene: TRBV7-2
CDR3nt: TGTGCCAGCAGTTACCGGGAAACTAATGAAAAACTGTTTTTT
CDR3aa: CASSYRETNEKLFF

d_gene: TRBD1
j_gene: TRBJ2-7
v_gene: TRBV27
CDR3nt: TGTGCCAGCAGATCCAGGGGGCGGCACGAGCAGTACTTC
CDR3aa: CASRSRGRHEQYF

d_gene: TRBD1
j_gene: TRBJ1-5
v_gene: TRBV6-5
CDR3nt: TGTGCCAGCAGCCCGGGACAGATAATCAATCAGCCCCAGCATTTT
CDR3aa: CASSPGQIINQPQHF

d_gene: -
j_gene: TRBJ2-1
v_gene: TRBV28
CDR3nt: TGTGCCAGCAGGTCAAACAATGAGCAGTTCTTC
CDR3aa: CASRSNNEQFF

d_gene: TRBD2
j_gene: TRBJ2-7
v_gene: TRBV27
CDR3nt: TGTGCCAGCAGCCCCATCTCGCGGGAGGGCTCCTACGAGCAGTACTTC
CDR3aa: CASSPISREGSYEQYF

d_gene: -
j_gene: TRBJ2-5
v_gene: TRBV7-7
CDR3nt: TGTGCCAGCAGCTTAGGGCGCCTTAAGGAGGAGACCCAGTACTTC
CDR3aa: CASSLGRLKEETQYF

d_gene: -
j_gene: TRBJ2-7
v_gene: TRBV30
CDR3nt: TGTGCCTGGAGTGTCTCGTCGTACGAGCAGTACTTC
CDR3aa: CAWSVSSYEQYF

d_gene: -
j_gene: TRBJ2-3
v_gene: TRBV30
CDR3nt: TGTGCCTGGAGTGGCATTGTGGGCAGGGGAGATACGCAGTATTTT
CDR3aa: CAWSGIVGRGDTQYF

d_gene: -
j_gene: TRBJ2-1
v_gene: TRBV7-8
CDR3nt: TGTGCCAGCAGCTCAGTAGGCGGAGCCCCACCTGATGAGCAGTTCTTC
CDR3aa: CASSSVGGAPPDEQFF

d_gene: TRBD2
j_gene: TRBJ2-3
v_gene: TRBV5-4
CDR3nt: TGTGCCAGCAGCTCTCAGCGGGGGGGCGGAGATACGCAGTATTTT
CDR3aa: CASSSQRGGGDTQYF

d_gene: TRBD2
j_gene: TRBJ2-7
v_gene: TRBV25-1
CDR3nt: TGTGCCAGCTTTAGCGGGACTACCTACGAGCAGTACTTC
CDR3aa: CASFSGTTYEQYF

d_gene: -
j_gene: TRBJ2-1
v_gene: TRBV28
CDR3nt: TGTGCCAGCAGCCTCAATGAGCAGTTCTTC
CDR3aa: CASSLNEQFF

d_gene: -
j_gene: TRBJ2-7
v_gene: TRBV9
CDR3nt: TGTGCCAGCAGTGCGGGAACAGAAGCTTACGAGCAGTACTTC
CDR3aa: CASSAGTEAYEQYF

d_gene: -
j_gene: TRBJ1-1
v_gene: TRBV7-3
CDR3nt: TGTGCCAGCGCGGAGGGATGGTTCACTGAAGCTTTCTTT
CDR3aa: CASAEGWFTEAFF

d_gene: -
j_gene: TRBJ2-2
v_gene: TRBV9
CDR3nt: TGTGCCAGCAGCGACGGGAACACCGGGGAGCTGTTTTTT
CDR3aa: CASSDGNTGELFF

d_gene: -
j_gene: TRBJ1-1
v_gene: TRBV5-5
CDR3nt: TGTGCCAGCAGACGAACAGGCGCCGGGGAAGCTTTCTTT
CDR3aa: CASRRTGAGEAFF

d_gene: -
j_gene: TRBJ1-4
v_gene: TRBV7-2
CDR3nt: TGTGCCAGCAGCCCTCTGCGTGCAACTAATGAAAAACTGTTTTTT
CDR3aa: CASSPLRATNEKLFF

d_gene: TRBD2
j_gene: TRBJ2-3
v_gene: TRBV7-9
CDR3nt: TGTGCCAGCAGAGTAGCGGGGGTCACAGATACGCAGTATTTT
CDR3aa: CASRVAGVTDTQYF

d_gene: -
j_gene: TRBJ2-5
v_gene: TRBV5-1
CDR3nt: TGCGCCAGCAGCTTTAGTGGGGGGCAAGAGACCCAGTACTTC
CDR3aa: CASSFSGGQETQYF

d_gene: -
j_gene: TRBJ1-4
v_gene: TRBV19
CDR3nt: TGTGCCAGTAGATTCATCGACGGGACTCAAGCCAGGGAAAAACTGTTTTTT
CDR3aa: CASRFIDGTQAREKLFF